This TCR beta chain was recovered during a study of blood T cell repertoires in COVID-19. As for the study in general: Acute and convalescent COVID-19 specimens originated in the United States, Italy and Spain. The analysed material was cDNA or gDNA that came from T cells, B-cell-depleted T cells, or PBMCs.

Germline CDR1 reads LGHNA; CDR2 reads YNFKEQ. The V segment lost 2 bases and the J segment 6 bases; nucleotides outside the gene matches: 16. The CDR3 has 20 residues. Authors' analysis steps: Amplification of reference gene primers was used by the study to estimate nucleated cell counts. Profiled with immunoSEQ multiplex PCR; TCRdb holds only in-frame clones, not every one. V and J calls and clone size are as listed in that table; D and trimming were resolved from the DNA. The table has some 56,000 clones, around 70% seen once. The sequenced material came from peripheral blood. The TCR sequence derives from a woman aged 50 to 65 with active or convalescent COVID-19. The J gene is TRBJ2-1, the V gene TRBV4-2; 13 bases line up with TRBD2. The CDR3 bases are TGTGCCAGCAGCCAACTCCCGGGACTAGCGGGAATGGGGAAAGCCAATGAGCAGTTCTTC. This encodes CASSQLPGLAGMGKANEQFF.